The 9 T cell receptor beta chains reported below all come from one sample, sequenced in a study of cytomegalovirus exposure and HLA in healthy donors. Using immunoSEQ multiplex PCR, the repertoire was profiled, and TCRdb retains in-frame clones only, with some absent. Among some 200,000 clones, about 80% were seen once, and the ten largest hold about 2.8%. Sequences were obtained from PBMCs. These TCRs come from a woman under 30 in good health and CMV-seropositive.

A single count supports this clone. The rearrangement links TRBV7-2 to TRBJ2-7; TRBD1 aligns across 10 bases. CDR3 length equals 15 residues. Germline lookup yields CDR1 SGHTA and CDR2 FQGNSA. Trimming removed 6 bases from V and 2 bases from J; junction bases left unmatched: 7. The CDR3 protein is CASSYTGTGAYEQYF. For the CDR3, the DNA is TGTGCCAGCAGTTATACCGGGACAGGGGCCTACGAGCAGTACTTC. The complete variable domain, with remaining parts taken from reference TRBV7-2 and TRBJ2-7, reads GAGVSQSPSNKVTEKGKDVELRCDPISGHTALYWYRQSLGQGLEFLIYFQGNSAPDKSGLPSDRFSAERTGGSVSTLTIQRTQQEDSAVYLCASSYTGTGAYEQYFGPGTRLTVT.

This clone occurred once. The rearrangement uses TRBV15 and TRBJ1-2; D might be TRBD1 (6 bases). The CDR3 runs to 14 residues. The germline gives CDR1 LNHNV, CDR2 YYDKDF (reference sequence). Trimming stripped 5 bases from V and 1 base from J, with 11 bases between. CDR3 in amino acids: CATSLLDSNYGYTF. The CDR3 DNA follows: TGTGCCACCAGCCTTTTGGACAGTAACTATGGCTACACCTTC.

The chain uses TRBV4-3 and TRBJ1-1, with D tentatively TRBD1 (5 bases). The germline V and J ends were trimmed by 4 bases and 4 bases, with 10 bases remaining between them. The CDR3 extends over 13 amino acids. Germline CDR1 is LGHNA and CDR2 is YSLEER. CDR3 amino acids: CASSLRVGTEAFF. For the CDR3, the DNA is TGCGCCAGCAGCCTCAGGGTGGGCACTGAAGCTTTCTTT.

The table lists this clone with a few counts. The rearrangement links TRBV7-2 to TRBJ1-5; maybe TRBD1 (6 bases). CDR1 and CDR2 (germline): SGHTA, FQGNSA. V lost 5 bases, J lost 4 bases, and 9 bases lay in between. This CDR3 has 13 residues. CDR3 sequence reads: CASSSRGNQPQHF. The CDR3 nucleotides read TGTGCCAGCAGCAGTAGGGGGAATCAGCCCCAGCATTTT.

For the CDR3, the DNA is TGTGCCAGTAGTATCCTCTCTGGGGCCAACGTCCTGACTTTC. It yields the protein CASSILSGANVLTF. The rearrangement joins TRBV19 to TRBJ2-6, with D unclear. V was cut by 3 bases and J by 0 bases, with 3 bases left in between. Germline V gene lookup returns CDR1 LNHDA and CDR2 SQIVND (reference sequence). This CDR3 contains 14 residues.

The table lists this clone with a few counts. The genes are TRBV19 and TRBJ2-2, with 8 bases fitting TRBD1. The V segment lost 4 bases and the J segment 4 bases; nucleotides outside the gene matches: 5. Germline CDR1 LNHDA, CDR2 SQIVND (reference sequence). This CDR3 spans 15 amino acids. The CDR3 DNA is TGTGCCAGTAGTAGGGCAGGGGGCTTCACCGGGGAGCTGTTTTTT. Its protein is CASSRAGGFTGELFF.

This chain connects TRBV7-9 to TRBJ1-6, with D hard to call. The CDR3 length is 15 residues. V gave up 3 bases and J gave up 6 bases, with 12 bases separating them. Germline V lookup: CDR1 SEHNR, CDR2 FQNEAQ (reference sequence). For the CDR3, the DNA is TGTGCCAGCAGCTTCTCCGGGTCACGTAATTCACCCCTCCACTTT. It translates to CASSFSGSRNSPLHF.

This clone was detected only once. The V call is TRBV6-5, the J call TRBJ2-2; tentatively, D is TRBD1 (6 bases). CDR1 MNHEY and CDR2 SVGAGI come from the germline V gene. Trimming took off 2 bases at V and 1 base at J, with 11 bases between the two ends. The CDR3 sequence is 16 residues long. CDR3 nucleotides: TGTGCCAGCAGTTACCTCGGACAGCAGAACACCGGGGAGCTGTTTTTT. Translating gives CASSYLGQQNTGELFF.

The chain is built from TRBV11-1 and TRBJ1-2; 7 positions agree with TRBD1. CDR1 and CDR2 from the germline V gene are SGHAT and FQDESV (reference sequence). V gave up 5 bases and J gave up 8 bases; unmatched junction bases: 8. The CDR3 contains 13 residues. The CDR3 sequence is CASSRGTALGYTF. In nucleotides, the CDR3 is TGTGCCAGCAGCCGAGGGACAGCCCTCGGCTACACCTTC.